What follows are 11 T cell receptor beta chains derived from one specimen sequenced in a study of blood T cell repertoires in COVID-19. Method: immunoSEQ multiplex PCR; TCRdb's copy keeps in-frame clones and lacks some. The repertoire holds around 130,000 clones, with 80% to 90% as singletons. Sequenced sample: PBMCs or T cells enriched from blood (not recorded which). The source of these receptors is a man aged 35 to 55 with acute COVID-19.

V and J are TRBV9 and TRBJ2-3; weak D call: TRBD2 (5 bases). Germline values: CDR1 SGDLS, CDR2 YYNGEE. The CDR3 is 15 amino acids. V was trimmed by 4 bases and J by 2 bases, leaving 14 bases between them. Here the CDR3 reads CASSPQDSITDTQYF. CDR3 DNA: TGTGCCAGCAGCCCCCAGGACTCAATCACAGATACGCAGTATTTT.

This chain joins TRBV2 and TRBJ1-6; TRBD1 agrees at 11 bases. Germline assignment: CDR1 SNHLY and CDR2 FYNNEI. Unmatched junction bases numbered 6, after V lost 6 bases and J lost 8 bases. The CDR3 is 15 amino acids. The chain's CDR3 is CASSLGTGGHSPLHF. The CDR3 bases are TGTGCCAGCAGCCTAGGGACAGGGGGGCATTCACCCCTCCACTTT.

The J gene is TRBJ1-6, the V gene TRBV30; D not certain. Germline-derived CDR1 and CDR2 are GTSNPN and SVGIG (reference sequence). V shed 0 bases and J shed 9 bases, with 12 bases lying between them. There are 14 residues in the CDR3. The CDR3 region is CAWSVGQVGSPLHF. Written as DNA, the CDR3 is TGTGCCTGGAGTGTAGGTCAGGTTGGTTCACCCCTCCACTTT. Variable domain in full (rest from reference TRBV30 and TRBJ1-6): SQTIHQWPATLVQPVGSPLSLECTVEGTSNPNLYWYRQAAGRGLQLLFYSVGIGQISSEVPQNLSASRPQDRQFILSSKKLLLSDSGFYLCAWSVGQVGSPLHFGNGTRLTVT.

V gene TRBV7-2 combines with J gene TRBJ2-7; TRBD1 agrees at 9 bases. This CDR3 has 14 residues. V trimming: 0 bases; J trimming: 6 bases; junction bases outside the gene matches: 3. Germline CDR1 is SGHTA and CDR2 is FQGNSA. The CDR3 region has the DNA TGTGCCAGCAGCTTAGCGACAGGGGGGATCGAGCAGTACTTC. Translated: CASSLATGGIEQYF.

The V and J genes are TRBV7-9 and TRBJ2-2; 9 nucleotides align to TRBD1. Germline V CDR1 and CDR2: SEHNR, FQNEAQ (reference sequence). The CDR3 is made up of 15 amino acids. V shed 4 bases, J shed 5 bases, and the junction held 5 bases outside the gene matches. The CDR3 coding sequence is TGTGCCAGCAGCTCCGGGACAGGGTTAACCGGGGAGCTGTTTTTT. It translates to CASSSGTGLTGELFF.

The chain has TRBV9 and TRBJ2-3; 9 bases fit TRBD2. Trimming at V came to 0 bases and at J to 2 bases, leaving 7 bases not matched to a gene. This CDR3 has 17 amino acids. Germline CDR1 SGDLS, CDR2 YYNGEE. CDR3 in amino acids: CASSVAGAGGITDTQYF. For the CDR3, the DNA is TGTGCCAGCAGCGTAGCGGGGGCGGGGGGGATCACAGATACGCAGTATTTT.

This clone was seen only once. The V and J genes are TRBV13 and TRBJ2-1; D uncertain. The germline V gene encodes CDR1 PRHDT and CDR2 FYEKMQ (reference sequence). The germline V and J ends were trimmed by 1 base and 0 bases, with 4 bases remaining between them. The CDR3 is made up of 14 amino acids. In DNA, the CDR3 is TGTGCCAGCAGCTTAGTCCTCTCCTACAATGAGCAGTTCTTC. It encodes CASSLVLSYNEQFF.

This clone was counted a single time. V and J are TRBV28 and TRBJ2-7, with 7 bases aligning to TRBD2. This CDR3 has 14 amino acids. The V gene end was trimmed by 4 bases and the J gene end by 3 bases; junction bases not matched to a gene: 6. Per the germline V gene, CDR1 is MDHEN and CDR2 is SYDVKM. The CDR3 loop reads CASSSSGEIYEQYF. The CDR3 region has the DNA TGTGCCAGCAGTTCTAGCGGAGAAATCTACGAGCAGTACTTC.

This sequence joins TRBV24-1 and TRBJ1-1, with D maybe TRBD1 (6 bases). Per the germline V gene, CDR1 is KGHDR and CDR2 is SFDVKD. V was cut by 1 base and J by 5 bases, with 19 bases left in between. CDR3 size: 17 residues. The CDR3 spells CATSDFPSRGGRTEAFF. CDR3 in DNA: TGTGCCACCAGTGATTTCCCCTCAAGGGGGGGCCGAACTGAAGCTTTCTTT.

The chain uses TRBV19 and TRBJ1-5; D is perhaps TRBD1 (6 bases). Germline CDR1 is LNHDA and CDR2 is SQIVND (reference sequence). Trimming removed 3 bases at V and 5 bases at J, with 17 bases between. The CDR3 covers 16 residues. CDR3 nucleotides: TGTGCCAGTAGTATTCGGGCAGGGGAGTTGGATCAGCCCCAGCATTTT. The encoded protein is CASSIRAGELDQPQHF.

The CDR3 DNA is TGTGCCAGCAGTGATCTTAGCGGGAGTTTCTACAATGAGCAGTTCTTC. This gives the protein CASSDLSGSFYNEQFF. The chain uses TRBV6-4 and TRBJ2-1; 9 bases are a match to TRBD2. The CDR3 runs to 16 residues. The V and J ends lost 3 bases and 3 bases, in that order; junction bases with no gene match: 6. In germline, CDR1 is MRHNA, CDR2 SNTAGT.